This T cell receptor beta chain is from a study of PD-1 blockade in classical Hodgkin lymphoma. The study, taken as a whole, reports: Newly diagnosed patients were reported to exhibit reduced baseline TCR diversity relative to healthy donors. Any patient who commenced nivolumab under 1 year after ASCT was excluded.

This clone was recorded a few times. Antigen specificity is unknown. Relapses following autologous stem cell transplantation were seen in all patients, with brentuximab vedotin exposure varying. Investigators isolated CD4+ T cells from thawed PBMCs through magnetic negative selection. Method: immunoSEQ multiplex PCR; TCRdb's copy keeps in-frame clones and lacks some. Of roughly 9,100 clones listed, 74% are singletons. Germline V gene sequence: CDR1 LNHDA, CDR2 SQIVND (reference sequence). Trimming removed 6 bases at V and 0 bases at J, with 12 bases between. CDR3 size: 16 residues. The sequence was collected from a human donor with classical Hodgkin lymphoma. Sequenced here: CD4+ T cells from blood, sampled at baseline. The chain joins TRBV19 to TRBJ2-6; no reliable D call. The CDR3 nucleotides are TGTGCCAGTAGATCCCTTTCCAGCTCTGGGGCCAACGTCCTGACTTTC. Amino acid sequence: CASRSLSSSGANVLTF.